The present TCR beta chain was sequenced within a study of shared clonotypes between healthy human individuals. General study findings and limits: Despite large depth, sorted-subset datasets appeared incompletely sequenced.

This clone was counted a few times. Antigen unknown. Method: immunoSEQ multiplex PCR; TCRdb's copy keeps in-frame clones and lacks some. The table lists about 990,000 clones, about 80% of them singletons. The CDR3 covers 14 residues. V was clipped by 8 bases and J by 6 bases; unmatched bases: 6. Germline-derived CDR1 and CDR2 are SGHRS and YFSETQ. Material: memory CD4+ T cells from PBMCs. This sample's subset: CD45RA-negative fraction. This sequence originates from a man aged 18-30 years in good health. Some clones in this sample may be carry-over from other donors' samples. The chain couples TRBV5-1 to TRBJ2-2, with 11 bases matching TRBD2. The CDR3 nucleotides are TGCGCCAGTCTAGCGGGAGGTAGCGCCGGGGAGCTGTTTTTT. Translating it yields CASLAGGSAGELFF. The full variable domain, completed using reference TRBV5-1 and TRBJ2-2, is KAGVTQTPRYLIKTRGQQVTLSCSPISGHRSVSWYQQTPGQGLQFLFEYFSETQRNKGNFPGRFSGRQFSNSRSEMNVSTLELGDSALYLCASLAGGSAGELFFGEGSRLTVL.